This TCR beta chain was recovered during a study of blood T cell repertoires in COVID-19. Study in general: Both acute and convalescent COVID-19 samples were obtained from the United States, Italy and Spain. The analysed material was cDNA or gDNA that came from T cells, B-cell-depleted T cells, or PBMCs.

The CDR3 totals 13 residues. V lost 3 bases and J lost 4; bases outside the gene matches: 2. Per germline, CDR1 LGHNT and CDR2 FRNRAP. The protocol was immunoSEQ multiplex PCR, while the TCRdb copy is restricted to in-frame clones and leaves out a portion. The sample shows about 130,000 clones, about four fifths of them seen only once. This rearrangement joins TRBV12-5 to TRBJ1-2, with TRBD1 identical over 7 bases. The clonotype originates from a man aged 55-75 years with acute or convalescent COVID-19. Sequenced: peripheral blood. For the CDR3, the DNA is TGTGCTAGTGGTTTCGCAGGGGGCTATGGCTACACCTTC. Protein: CASGFAGGYGYTF.